Listed here are 9 T cell receptor beta chains from one sample, sequenced in a study of cytomegalovirus exposure and HLA in healthy donors. The study ran its PCR with 60 Vbeta and 13 Jbeta primers. The data were produced by immunoSEQ multiplex PCR, yet TCRdb's version contains in-frame clones alone and is incomplete. The sample has around 110,000 clones. Input material: PBMCs. The origin of the receptors is a man between 40 and 49 years old in good health and CMV-seropositive.

V is TRBV29-1 and J is TRBJ2-3; 7 bases align to TRBD2. V trimming: 2 bases; J trimming: 2 bases; junction bases outside the gene matches: 10. The germline gives CDR1 SQVTM, CDR2 ANQGSEA. This CDR3 is 16 amino acids long. In nucleotides, the CDR3 is TGCAGCGTTGAAAATCTTCGCGGGAGTATCACAGATACGCAGTATTTT. It specifies CSVENLRGSITDTQYF.

The chain recombines TRBV28 with TRBJ1-5; no clear D. Trimming removed 6 bases from V and 5 bases from J, with 14 bases in between. The CDR3 has 14 residues. Per the germline V gene, CDR1 is MDHEN and CDR2 is SYDVKM. The CDR3 coding sequence is TGTGCCAGCAGCCCGACAAGAGATTATCAGCCCCAGCATTTT. It translates to CASSPTRDYQPQHF.

V is TRBV5-6 and J is TRBJ1-2, with 8 bases fitting TRBD1. With V trimmed by 7 bases and J by 5 bases, 10 bases remained unmatched. The CDR3 covers 14 residues. Germline V CDR1 and CDR2: SGHDT, YYEEEE. In DNA form, the CDR3 reads TGTGCCAGCTTCGGACAGGGAAGACGGTATGGCTACACCTTC. Its protein product is CASFGQGRRYGYTF. Looking up the rest from reference TRBV5-6 and TRBJ1-2 gives the full variable domain: DAGVTQSPTHLIKTRGQQVTLRCSPKSGHDTVSWYQQALGQGPQFIFQYYEEEERQRGNFPDRFSGHQFPNYSSELNVNALLLGDSALYLCASFGQGRRYGYTFGSGTRLTVV.

The chain couples TRBV30 to TRBJ2-2; tentative D call: TRBD1 (6 bases). The CDR3 is made up of 14 amino acids. V lost 0 bases to trimming and J lost 9 bases, with 14 bases between them. Germline CDR1 and CDR2: GTSNPN and SVGIG (reference sequence). The CDR3 DNA follows: TGTGCCTGGAGTGTCATACAGGGTGACCGGGAGCTGTTTTTT. Its protein is CAWSVIQGDRELFF.

The rearrangement joins TRBV29-1 to TRBJ2-1; 9 bases map to TRBD1. The CDR3 is 13 amino acids. Germline lookup yields CDR1 SQVTM and CDR2 ANQGSEA. V was clipped by 7 bases and J by 8 bases; unmatched bases: 9. CDR3 DNA sequence: TGCAGCGCAAGACAGGGGGGCCTCGATGAGCAGTTCTTC. It encodes CSARQGGLDEQFF.

This chain joins TRBV28 and TRBJ2-7; D uncertain. This CDR3 comprises 11 residues. The germline CDR1 and CDR2 sequences are MDHEN and SYDVKM. Trimming shortened V by 6 bases and J by 5 bases, and 8 bases separated the two germline ends. CDR3 sequence (DNA): TGTGCCAGCAGCTCCCTAAACGAGCAGTACTTC. Its protein product is CASSSLNEQYF.

V gene TRBV7-2 combines with J gene TRBJ2-1; D is perhaps TRBD1 (5 bases). V lost 0 bases and J 4 bases, leaving 7 bases between the germline ends. The CDR3 extends over 14 amino acids. Per germline, CDR1 SGHTA and CDR2 FQGNSA. The CDR3 loop reads CASSLAQGYNEQFF. The CDR3 DNA reads as TGTGCCAGCAGCTTAGCTCAGGGTTACAATGAGCAGTTCTTC.

About this clone: Its ends do not fully match the called genes, so a read error is possible. This chain uses TRBV2 with TRBJ2-5; D might be TRBD1 (5 bases). The J call may be faulty, since TRBJ2-7 better matches the DNA end. The CDR3 is 16 residues long. The germline gives CDR1 SNHLY, CDR2 FYNNEI. CDR3 nucleotides: TGCGCCAGCAGCGTAGATCCAGGGATTCTGAACTACGAGCAGTACTTC. This sequence encodes CASSVDPGILNYEQYF.

The chain carries TRBV19 and TRBJ1-5; 9 bases are shared with TRBD1. After removal of 4 bases from V and 1 base from J, the junction contained 11 bases not matched to a gene. The CDR3 runs to 18 residues. Germline V gene sequence: CDR1 LNHDA, CDR2 SQIVND (reference sequence). The CDR3 loop reads CASSKTGGDHGSNQPQHF. The CDR3, as DNA: TGTGCCAGTAGTAAAACAGGGGGCGATCATGGGAGCAATCAGCCCCAGCATTTT.